This T cell receptor beta chain is from a study of T-cell reconstitution after alpha-beta-depleted transplantation in children. This CDR3 region has 16 residues. Germline CDR1 is SGHTA and CDR2 is FQGNSA. Unique molecular identifiers were used to barcode this TCRbeta library. MiXCR was run by TCRdb on the PCR reads, yielding one entry per CDR3 protein. The repertoire includes 500,000 or so distinct CDR3 sequences, approximately 32% of them detected once, and around 2.3% sits in the top ten. With regard to this clonotype: The germline gene is not matched at one end of the junction; a read error may be the cause.

The source material was PBMCs from the stem cell graft donor, sampled from the stem cell graft. This receptor was obtained from a human donor who donated a stem cell graft to a child with aplastic anemia. V usage is TRBV7-2 and J usage is TRBJ1-5; TRBD1 matches at 10 bases. This CDR3 reads CGSSALYRDRGQPQHF. CDR3 sequence (DNA): TGTGGCAGCAGCGCGTTATACCGGGACAGGGGCCAGCCCCAGCATTTT. Complete variable domain (other parts from reference TRBV7-2 and TRBJ1-5): GAGVSQSPSNKVTEKGKDVELRCDPISGHTALYWYRQSLGQGLEFLIYFQGNSAPDKSGLPSDRFSAERTGGSVSTLTIQRTQQEDSAVYLCGSSALYRDRGQPQHFGDGTRLSIL.